Following are 30 T cell receptor beta chains from one sample sequenced in a study of CD4 and CD8 cells across lung adenocarcinoma regions. TCRdb recomputed calls from the PCR reads with MiXCR, one row per CDR3 protein. The table lists under 20,000 distinct CDR3 sequences, around 50% of them singletons, with about a third in the top ten. The sequenced sample was CD8+ T cells from the margin of a lung tumor. All receptors derive from a male donor with lung adenocarcinoma. The CD4 and CD8 labels of this study may be unreliable.

This clonotype was found once. This chain joins TRBV30 and TRBJ2-1, with a weak D call TRBD2 (5 bases). The germline V gene has CDR1 GTSNPN and CDR2 SVGIG (reference sequence). The CDR3 totals 13 residues. Trimming stripped 3 bases from V and 7 bases from J, with 13 bases between. The CDR3 loop is CAWSGEGGNEQFF. CDR3 sequence (DNA): TGTGCCTGGAGCGGGGAAGGTGGGAATGAGCAGTTCTTC.

The chain links TRBV5-1 to TRBJ2-1; D not resolved. Germline CDR1 reads SGHRS; CDR2 reads YFSETQ. V was clipped by 4 bases and J by 10 bases, with 24 bases between them. The CDR3 extends over 16 amino acids. DNA for the CDR3: TGCGCCAGCAGCCCCTCTGGCGATCCGAGAGCCTACGAGCAGTTCTTC. Protein: CASSPSGDPRAYEQFF. The full variable domain, rest sourced from reference TRBV5-1 and TRBJ2-1, is KAGVTQTPRYLIKTRGQQVTLSCSPISGHRSVSWYQQTPGQGLQFLFEYFSETQRNKGNFPGRFSGRQFSNSRSEMNVSTLELGDSALYLCASSPSGDPRAYEQFFGPGTRLTVL.

The rearrangement links TRBV12-5 to TRBJ2-3; D may correspond to TRBD1 or TRBD2 (6 bases each). The end of the DNA is better explained by TRBJ2-5, so the J call may be wrong. Germline V gives CDR1 LGHNT, CDR2 FRNRAP. The CDR3 covers 15 residues. The CDR3 DNA reads TGTGCTGGGGTGGTCGGGGGCAGTGGCCCAGATACCCAGTACTTC. Encoded protein: CAGVVGGSGPDTQYF.

The chain recombines TRBV4-2 with TRBJ2-5; D unresolved. The J call is uncertain, as TRBJ2-1 better fits the DNA end. The CDR3 runs to 12 residues. Germline V gives CDR1 LGHNA, CDR2 YNFKEQ. This CDR3 is CASSQDRTQQFF. The CDR3 region has the DNA TGTGCCAGCAGCCAAGATCGCACTCAGCAGTTCTTC.

The chain has TRBV6-1 and TRBJ2-3; maybe TRBD2 (7 bases). In germline, CDR1 is MNHNS, CDR2 SASEGT. The CDR3 has 14 amino acids. DNA of the CDR3: TGTGCGGGCAGAGGGGGGGGTGAGCCAGATACGCAGTATTTT. It translates to CAGRGGGEPDTQYF.

Points on this clonotype: At one end the junction does not follow the germline gene, possibly because of a read error. The genes are TRBV6-1 and TRBJ2-3, with a possible D match to TRBD2 (6 bases). Germline lookup yields CDR1 MNHNS and CDR2 SASEGT. The CDR3 is made up of 16 amino acids. For the CDR3, the DNA is TGTGCCAGCAGTGAAACGTGGACTGGCGGGACCGATGCGCAGTTCTTT. This translates into CASSETWTGGTDAQFF.

This clonotype has just a few counts. The V gene is TRBV6-4, the J gene TRBJ2-1; weak D call: TRBD1 (5 bases). Germline loops: CDR1 MRHNA, CDR2 SNTAGT. V gave up 8 bases and J gave up 4 bases, with 12 bases separating them. This CDR3 is 13 amino acids long. The CDR3 DNA reads TGTGCCAGCTCGCCAGGGTTTTACAATGAGCAGTTCTTC. This gives the protein CASSPGFYNEQFF.

This clonotype is categorized as medium-sized. The J gene is TRBJ2-3, the V gene TRBV6-1; TRBD2 might be the D (5 bases). V was pared by 5 bases and J by 5 bases, with 17 bases between. Germline V lookup: CDR1 MNHNS, CDR2 SASEGT. This CDR3 region has 15 residues. The CDR3 reads CASSQEYRGEDTQYF. As DNA, the CDR3 is TGTGCCAGCAGTCAAGAGTACCGGGGTGAAGATACGCAGTATTTT.

This clonotype qualifies as medium-sized (0.01 to 0.1%). The rearrangement joins TRBV10-1 to TRBJ2-5; D is perhaps TRBD2 (6 bases). The CDR3 consists of 15 residues. Germline-derived CDR1 and CDR2 are WNHNN and SYGVQD (reference sequence). V lost 4 bases and J 2 bases, leaving 14 bases between the germline ends. This chain's CDR3 is CASSAAGGGQETQYF. The CDR3 region has the DNA TGCGCCAGCAGTGCTGCCGGTGGAGGGCAAGAGACCCAGTACTTC.

This chain uses TRBV6-1 with TRBJ2-5; tentative D call: TRBD2 (7 bases). Trimming shortened V by 8 bases and J by 5 bases, and 24 bases separated the two germline ends. Germline CDR1 reads MNHNS; CDR2 reads SASEGT. This CDR3 comprises 16 residues. For the CDR3, the DNA is TGTGCCAGCGGGGGGGCCGGGGCAGGTGTTCGGGAGACCCAGTACTTC. This gives the protein CASGGAGAGVRETQYF.

This chain joins TRBV5-1 and TRBJ1-1; D not resolved. The CDR3 runs to 13 residues. V lost 0 bases and J 0 bases, leaving 3 bases between the germline ends. Germline V lookup: CDR1 SGHRS, CDR2 YFSETQ. As DNA, the CDR3 is TGCGCCAGCAGCTTGGTCCTGAACACTGAAGCTTTCTTT. It specifies CASSLVLNTEAFF.

This clonotype was seen a single time. Mismatch with germline at one junction end may stem from a read error. CDR3 nucleotide sequence: TGTGCCAGCAGTCGACGGCGGGTGGGGGCCAAAAACACTCAGTACTTC. Translated: CASSRRRVGAKNTQYF. The V gene is TRBV6-1, the J gene TRBJ2-4; D may be TRBD1 (6 bases). CDR1 is MNHNS and CDR2 is SASEGT in the germline V gene. The CDR3 loop spans 16 amino acids.

Relative to its sample, this clonotype is medium-sized (0.01 to 0.1%). The chain employs TRBV27 and TRBJ1-1; D gene uncertain. The CDR3 spans 13 residues. Trimming removed 5 bases from V and 1 base from J, with 8 bases in between. The germline V gene encodes CDR1 MNHEY and CDR2 SMNVEV (reference sequence). The CDR3 DNA reads TGTGCCAGCAGTACCTCAAAGAACACTGAAGCTTTCTTT. It yields the protein CASSTSKNTEAFF.

V gene TRBV27 combines with J gene TRBJ2-5, with D unresolved. The V gene's germline CDR1 is MNHEY and CDR2 SMNVEV (reference sequence). This CDR3 comprises 13 residues. V lost 7 bases and J lost 5, with 14 bases in between. CDR3 protein: CASKDPLGETQYF. CDR3 nucleotide sequence: TGTGCCAGCAAGGACCCTCTAGGGGAGACCCAGTACTTC.

This clonotype came up many times. The V and J genes are TRBV6-1 and TRBJ2-1, with D perhaps matching TRBD2 (6 bases). The J call is doubtful: the DNA matches TRBJ2-7 better. The germline CDR1 and CDR2 sequences are MNHNS and SASEGT. The length of the CDR3 is 14 residues. This chain's CDR3 is CATHPSGPIYEQYF. CDR3 nucleotide sequence: TGTGCCACCCACCCAAGCGGGCCTATTTACGAGCAGTACTTC.

This clonotype was counted a few times. The rearrangement uses TRBV28 and TRBJ2-7; 8 positions match TRBD2. Germline V gives CDR1 MDHEN, CDR2 SYDVKM. This CDR3 has 13 residues. Trimming removed 5 bases from V and 3 bases from J; junction bases left unmatched: 3. CDR3 nucleotides: TGTGCCAGCAGTCGGAGCGGGAGCTACGAGCAGTACTTC. As protein: CASSRSGSYEQYF.

The chain joins TRBV27 to TRBJ2-5; 10 nucleotides align to TRBD2. Germline-derived CDR1 and CDR2 are MNHEY and SMNVEV (reference sequence). With V trimmed by 2 bases and J by 4 bases, 4 bases remained unmatched. CDR3 length: 15 residues. The DNA for the CDR3 is TGTGCCAGCAGTTTACGAAGCGGGGGGGGAGAGACCCAGTACTTC. This codes for CASSLRSGGGETQYF.

The chain joins TRBV6-1 to TRBJ2-1, with TRBD2 as a possible D gene (5 bases). The J call may be wrong; the DNA end is better matched by TRBJ2-7. Germline CDR1 MNHNS, CDR2 SASEGT. This CDR3 spans 13 amino acids. CDR3 loop: CASSGLAANEQYF. In nucleotides, the CDR3 is TGTGCCAGCAGCGGACTGGCGGCAAATGAGCAGTACTTC.

This chain joins TRBV10-1 and TRBJ2-2; 9 positions match TRBD1. With 7 bases clipped from V and 5 bases from J, the junction kept 8 bases outside the gene matches. This CDR3 is 15 amino acids long. CDR1 WNHNN and CDR2 SYGVQD come from the germline V gene (reference sequence). This CDR3 is CASKPGTGKTGELFF. The CDR3 DNA reads TGCGCCAGCAAACCCGGGACAGGGAAAACCGGGGAGCTGTTTTTT.

About this clonotype itself: The junction does not match germline at one end; this may be a read error. The chain carries TRBV27 and TRBJ2-3; tentative D call: TRBD2 (7 bases). Germline lookup yields CDR1 MNHEY and CDR2 SMNVEV (reference sequence). The length of the CDR3 is 15 residues. CDR3 in DNA: TGTGCCAGCAGTTTGGGGAGGGGGGCCAAAAATACGCAGTATTTC. It codes for CASSLGRGAKNTQYF.

The rearrangement links TRBV5-5 to TRBJ2-1; 11 positions match TRBD1. The J call may be faulty, since TRBJ2-7 better matches the DNA end. CDR3 length: 17 residues. From germline, CDR1 is SGHKS and CDR2 YYEKEE (reference sequence). The CDR3 nucleotides read TGTGCCAGCATACGCGTCGACCGGGACAGGGGGAACTACGAGCAGTACTTC. Residues: CASIRVDRDRGNYEQYF.

The gene calls are TRBV6-5 and TRBJ2-4; tentatively, D is TRBD1 (5 bases). The CDR3 is made up of 13 amino acids. CDR1 is MNHEY, CDR2 SVGAGI, per germline. With 4 bases removed from V and 8 bases from J, the gap between germline ends came to 12 bases. This CDR3 is CASSSPGKDIQYF. CDR3 bases: TGTGCCAGCAGTTCCCCAGGGAAGGACATTCAGTACTTC.

This clonotype was seen more than once but under ten times. V gene TRBV6-5 combines with J gene TRBJ2-1, with a weak D call TRBD2 (5 bases). V lost 7 bases and J lost 4, with 11 bases in between. This CDR3 is 13 amino acids long. Germline CDR1 MNHEY, CDR2 SVGAGI. This CDR3 reads CASTWEYYNEQFF. CDR3 nucleotides: TGTGCCAGCACTTGGGAGTATTACAATGAGCAGTTCTTC.

V is TRBV11-3 and J is TRBJ2-1, with 8 bases fitting TRBD2. Trimming cost V 1 base and J 8 bases; bases outside gene matches: 4. CDR3 size: 14 residues. Germline assignment: CDR1 SGHNT and CDR2 YENEEA. The CDR3 DNA is TGTGCCAGCAGCTTAGCGGGAGGGCTAGATGAGCAGTTCTTC. This sequence encodes CASSLAGGLDEQFF.

CDR3 coding DNA: TGTGCCAGCAGGGCCGGGACTTCGTCACTCGAGCAGTACTTC. Its protein product is CASRAGTSSLEQYF. The rearrangement uses TRBV6-1 and TRBJ2-5; a possible D gene is TRBD2 (6 bases). The J call may be incorrect, as the DNA end agrees better with TRBJ2-7. This CDR3 has 14 amino acids. The germline gives CDR1 MNHNS, CDR2 SASEGT.

This clonotype was observed a few times. The chain links TRBV14 to TRBJ2-6, with D tentatively TRBD2 (5 bases). CDR3 length: 15 amino acids. CDR1 and CDR2 from the germline V gene are SGHDN and FVKESK. The V end lost 4 bases, the J end lost 3 bases, and 10 bases lay between the germline ends. The CDR3 bases are TGTGCCAGCAGCCCCACCGGGGTTGGGGCCAACGTCCTGACTTTC. It specifies CASSPTGVGANVLTF.

The chain combines TRBV6-1 with TRBJ2-5, with D tentatively TRBD1 or TRBD2 (6 bases each). Germline V gene data show CDR1 as MNHNS and CDR2 as SASEGT. The CDR3 contains 16 residues. Trimming left V 8 bases short and J 11 bases short, with 30 bases between. The CDR3 loop reads CASGEAGTRDRDTQYF. The CDR3, as DNA: TGTGCCAGCGGGGAGGCCGGGACACGGGATCGGGATACGCAGTACTTC.

This clonotype was observed many times. The V and J genes are TRBV4-1 and TRBJ1-4; TRBD1 matches 9 bases. Germline V lookup: CDR1 MGHRA, CDR2 YSYEKL. Trimming took 4 bases from V and 3 from J; bases not matched to a gene: 9. There are 17 residues in the CDR3. CDR3 amino acids: CASSPGTGGKANEKLFF. Here the CDR3 DNA reads TGCGCCAGCAGCCCCGGCACAGGGGGCAAAGCTAATGAAAAACTGTTTTTT.

The V gene is TRBV6-5, the J gene TRBJ2-1; 9 bases agree with TRBD1. TRBJ2-7 explains the end of the DNA better; the J call may be wrong. The germline V gene has CDR1 MNHEY and CDR2 SVGAGI. The CDR3 runs 15 residues. In DNA, the CDR3 is TGTGCCAGCAGTAACCCCGGGACAGGGTTTAACGAGCAGTACTTC. Amino acid sequence: CASSNPGTGFNEQYF.

This rearrangement joins TRBV12-3 or TRBV12-4 to TRBJ2-4, with TRBD2 matching over 14 bases. The CDR3 spans 14 residues. Germline trimming cut 5 bases from V and 12 bases from J; bases unmatched to any gene: 6. The CDR3 loop reads CASSPGTSGGSQYF. The CDR3 DNA reads as TGTGCCAGCAGTCCCGGGACTAGCGGGGGTTCTCAGTACTTC.